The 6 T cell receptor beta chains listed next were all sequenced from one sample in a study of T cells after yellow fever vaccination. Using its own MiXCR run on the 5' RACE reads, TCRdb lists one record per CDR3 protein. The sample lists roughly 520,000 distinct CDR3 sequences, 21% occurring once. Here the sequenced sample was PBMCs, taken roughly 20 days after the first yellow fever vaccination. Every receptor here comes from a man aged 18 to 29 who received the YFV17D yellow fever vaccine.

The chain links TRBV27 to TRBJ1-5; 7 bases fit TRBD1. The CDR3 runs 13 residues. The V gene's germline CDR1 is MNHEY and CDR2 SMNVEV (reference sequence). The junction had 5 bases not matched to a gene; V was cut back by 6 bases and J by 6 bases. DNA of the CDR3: TGTGCCAGCAGCCCGAACAGGGGTCAGCCCCAGCATTTT. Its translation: CASSPNRGQPQHF.

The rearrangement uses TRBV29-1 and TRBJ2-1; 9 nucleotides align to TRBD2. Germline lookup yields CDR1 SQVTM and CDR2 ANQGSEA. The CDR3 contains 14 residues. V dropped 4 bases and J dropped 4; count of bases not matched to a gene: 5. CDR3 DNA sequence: TGCAGCGTTGGCAGCGGGGGGCTTTACAATGAGCAGTTCTTC. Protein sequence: CSVGSGGLYNEQFF.

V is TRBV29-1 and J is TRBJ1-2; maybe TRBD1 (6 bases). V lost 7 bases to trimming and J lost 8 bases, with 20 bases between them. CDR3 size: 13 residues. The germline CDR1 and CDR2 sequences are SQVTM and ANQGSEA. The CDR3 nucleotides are TGCAGCGGATCCCCGGGGGGCGATATGGGCTACACCTTC. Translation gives CSGSPGGDMGYTF. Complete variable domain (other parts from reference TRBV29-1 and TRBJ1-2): SAVISQKPSRDICQRGTSLTIQCQVDSQVTMMFWYRQQPGQSLTLIATANQGSEATYESGFVIDKFPISRPNLTFSTLTVSNMSPEDSSIYLCSGSPGGDMGYTFGSGTRLTVV.

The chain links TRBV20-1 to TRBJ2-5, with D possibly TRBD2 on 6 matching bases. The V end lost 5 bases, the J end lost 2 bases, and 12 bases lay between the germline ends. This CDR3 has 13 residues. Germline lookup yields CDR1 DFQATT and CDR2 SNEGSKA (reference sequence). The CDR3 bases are TGCAGTGCTTGGGGGGAAAGTCAAGAGACCCAGTACTTC. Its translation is CSAWGESQETQYF.

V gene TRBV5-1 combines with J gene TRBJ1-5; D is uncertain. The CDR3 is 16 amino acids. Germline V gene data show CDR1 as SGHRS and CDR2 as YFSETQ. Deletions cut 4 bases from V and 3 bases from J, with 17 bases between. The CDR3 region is CASSSLHGQFNQPQHF. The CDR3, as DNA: TGCGCCAGCAGCAGCTTGCATGGGCAGTTCAATCAGCCCCAGCATTTT.

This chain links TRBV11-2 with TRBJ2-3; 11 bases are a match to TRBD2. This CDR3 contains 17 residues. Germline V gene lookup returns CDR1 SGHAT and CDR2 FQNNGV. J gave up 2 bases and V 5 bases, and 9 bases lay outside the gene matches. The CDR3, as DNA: TGTGCCAGCAGCCCCCGGACTAGCGGGCCCTCCACAGATACGCAGTATTTT. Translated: CASSPRTSGPSTDTQYF.